This T cell receptor (beta chain) emerged from a study of blood T cell repertoires in COVID-19. In the study overall: Samples came from the United States, Italy and Spain, spanning acute and convalescent COVID-19. From T cells, B-cell-depleted T cells, or PBMCs came the material, which was cDNA or gDNA.

The CDR3 runs to 13 residues. The germline V gene has CDR1 KGHDR and CDR2 SFDVKD. V lost 9 bases to trimming and J lost 5 bases, with 12 bases between them. Seattle enrolled patients during active infection and tracked them longitudinally. This clone appeared once. In the original processing: Estimation of nucleated cell counts relied on the amplification of reference gene primers. Assay used: immunoSEQ multiplex PCR; TCRdb lists only in-frame clones, some missing. V and J calls and clone size are as listed in that table; D and trimming were resolved from the DNA. The sample holds approximately 120,000 clones, 75% to 90% seen once.

The sequenced sample consisted of peripheral blood. The sequence was collected from an elderly woman with COVID-19, enrolled during active disease. The V gene is TRBV24-1, the J gene TRBJ2-2; D might be TRBD1 (5 bases). DNA for the CDR3: TGTGCCACCCAGGGCCCAATAACCGGGGAGCTGTTTTTT. It codes for CATQGPITGELFF.